Sequencing of this T cell receptor (beta chain) was carried out in a study of T cell responses to AZD1222 COVID-19 vaccine. Study summary: Second-dose recipients at about 4 or about 12 weeks were treated as one pooled group. Study-level results: Donors were chiefly white British, with a greater number of females, and clonal diversity was perhaps underestimated.

Assay used: immunoSEQ multiplex PCR; TCRdb lists only in-frame clones, some missing. The data hold roughly 100,000 clones, with roughly 84% observed a single time. About this clone: Its cognate antigen is unknown.

Trimming at V came to 3 bases and at J to 10 bases, leaving 12 bases not matched to a gene. The CDR3 totals 17 residues. CDR1 and CDR2 (germline): LNHDA, SQIVND (reference sequence). J is TRBJ2-1 and V is TRBV19; 13 nucleotides align to TRBD2. This TCR was recovered from an adult in good health. Sequences were derived from peripheral blood, sampled on day 0 of AZD1222 vaccination. The CDR3, as DNA: TGTGCCAGTAGTATTTCCCCGGGACTAGCGGGGCAAAAAGAGCAGTTCTTC. Its protein product is CASSISPGLAGQKEQFF.